This TCR beta chain stems from a study of T cell responses to AZD1222 COVID-19 vaccine. Whole-study results and caveats: Among those given AZD1222, only 6 or 7 were seropositive at baseline.

The table came from immunoSEQ multiplex PCR; TCRdb's copy has only in-frame clones and leaves some out. The sample includes about 130,000 clones, just under 95% seen only once; the top ten take about 1.1%. On this clone: Its cognate antigen is unknown.

Germline V gives CDR1 KGHSH, CDR2 LQKENI. V was cut by 2 bases and J by 1 base, with 9 bases left in between. The length of the CDR3 is 14 residues. Sequences were derived from peripheral blood, sampled 28 days after the second AZD1222 dose. This receptor was taken from an adult who received the AZD1222 COVID-19 vaccine. The V call is TRBV18, the J call TRBJ2-7, with D maybe TRBD1 (6 bases). The CDR3 coding sequence is TGTGCCAGCTCACCAGGGACAAATTCCTACGAGCAGTACTTC. Protein sequence: CASSPGTNSYEQYF.